These T cell receptor beta chains were read from a single sample in a study of blood T cell repertoires in COVID-19. Using immunoSEQ multiplex PCR, the repertoire was profiled, and TCRdb retains in-frame clones only, with some absent. The table records about 50,000 clones, more than 90% of them present only once. What was sequenced was peripheral blood. The origin of the receptors is a woman aged 80 or older with acute or convalescent COVID-19. CDR3s include the opening cysteine and the closing phenylalanine or tryptophan. The D gene is left open where the match is weak. Part of the rows lack a size; the others show once, few, many or a class for expanded clones.

d_call: -
v_call: TRBV6-2/TRBV6-3
j_call: TRBJ2-7
clone_size: few
cdr3_nt: TGTGCCAGCAGTTATTCAGGGGGGCGAAATTCCTACGAGCAGTACTTC
cdr3_aa: CASSYSGGRNSYEQYF

d_call: TRBD2
v_call: TRBV5-4
j_call: TRBJ2-5
clone_size: -
cdr3_nt: TGTGCCAGCAGCTTGCCGGGAGGGCGGCAAGAGACCCAGTACTTC
cdr3_aa: CASSLPGGRQETQYF

d_call: TRBD2
v_call: TRBV7-3
j_call: TRBJ2-5
clone_size: -
cdr3_nt: TGTGCCAGCAGCTTATCACTAGCGGTGGGGGAAGAGACCCAGTACTTC
cdr3_aa: CASSLSLAVGEETQYF

d_call: TRBD2
v_call: TRBV9
j_call: TRBJ2-1
clone_size: -
cdr3_nt: TGTGCCAGCAGCGTTCCCCTAGCGGGAGACACCTACAATGAGCAGTTCTTC
cdr3_aa: CASSVPLAGDTYNEQFF

d_call: TRBD2
v_call: TRBV5-1
j_call: TRBJ2-2
clone_size: -
cdr3_nt: TGCGCCAGCAGCCATACCGGGACTAGTAACACCGGGGAGCTGTTTTTT
cdr3_aa: CASSHTGTSNTGELFF

d_call: TRBD1
v_call: TRBV6-1
j_call: TRBJ2-7
clone_size: -
cdr3_nt: TGTGCCAGCAGTGCTCACCGACAGGGGGTTTCCTACGAGCAGTACTTC
cdr3_aa: CASSAHRQGVSYEQYF

d_call: -
v_call: TRBV4-1
j_call: TRBJ1-3
clone_size: -
cdr3_nt: TGCGCCAGCAGCCAAGAGGCAGATCGAACAGATCCCTACTCTGGAAACACCATATATTTT
cdr3_aa: CASSQEADRTDPYSGNTIYF

d_call: -
v_call: TRBV3-1/TRBV3-2
j_call: TRBJ2-3
clone_size: -
cdr3_nt: TGTGCCAGCAGCCCCTATCTCGAGCGAGTCGACACAGATACGCAGTATTTT
cdr3_aa: CASSPYLERVDTDTQYF

d_call: TRBD2
v_call: TRBV4-3
j_call: TRBJ2-2
clone_size: -
cdr3_nt: TGCGCCAGCAGCCAAGAGCCAGCGGGAGGGATAGCCGGGGAGCTGTTTTTT
cdr3_aa: CASSQEPAGGIAGELFF

d_call: -
v_call: TRBV18
j_call: TRBJ1-5
clone_size: medium-sized
cdr3_nt: TGTGCCAGCTCACCTGCTGTGTTGGAGGACCGGCAGCCCCAGCATTTT
cdr3_aa: CASSPAVLEDRQPQHF

d_call: -
v_call: TRBV5-4
j_call: TRBJ2-1
clone_size: few
cdr3_nt: TGTGCCAGCAGCTTCGGGAGTGTAATATACAATGAGCAGTTCTTC
cdr3_aa: CASSFGSVIYNEQFF